This record covers a single TCR beta chain. Only in-frame clones appear in the TCRdb table, and some are missing; sequencing was by immunoSEQ multiplex PCR. The sample lists some 59,000 clones, about 70% occurring once. The data originate from a study of T cell clones after liver transplantation. Study background: Graft-donor-reactive sequences were compared with third-party-reactive TCRbeta sequences from pre-transplant mixed lymphocyte reactions.

Losses at the gene ends were 4 bases for V and 2 bases for J; bases not matched to a gene: 11. Per germline, CDR1 SGHNT and CDR2 YYREEE (reference sequence). The CDR3 extends over 16 amino acids. Sequenced material: CD4+ T cells from blood, taken before liver transplant. The sequence was obtained from a human donor who received a liver transplant. This sequence joins TRBV5-4 and TRBJ2-7, with 8 bases that match TRBD2. The CDR3 loop is CASSPTTRRGAYEQYF. The CDR3 coding sequence is TGTGCCAGCAGCCCTACTACTAGGCGGGGGGCCTACGAGCAGTACTTC.